Reported below is one T cell receptor (beta chain). Its antigen remains unidentified. Blood PBMC samples: pre-vaccination, two weeks post third vaccination, and at tumor progression. Here immunoSEQ multiplex PCR was the method, and the copy in TCRdb shows in-frame clones only, minus some. This table has approximately 100,000 clones, roughly 83% appearing once. Losses at the gene ends were 3 bases for V and 4 bases for J; bases not matched to a gene: 3. Germline lookup yields CDR1 SGHRS and CDR2 YFSETQ. The CDR3 is 13 residues long. The data derive from a study of glioma-infiltrating T cells after dendritic cell vaccination. Findings and caveats of the study: Higher TCR clonality did not directly relate to longer survival.

The rearrangement links TRBV5-1 to TRBJ1-1; 7 bases agree with TRBD1. Sequencing used blood, obtained before dendritic cell vaccination. The clonotype originates from a human donor with glioblastoma. CDR3 sequence reads: CASSSRQGTEAFF. The CDR3 DNA reads as TGCGCCAGCAGCTCTCGACAGGGCACTGAAGCTTTCTTT.